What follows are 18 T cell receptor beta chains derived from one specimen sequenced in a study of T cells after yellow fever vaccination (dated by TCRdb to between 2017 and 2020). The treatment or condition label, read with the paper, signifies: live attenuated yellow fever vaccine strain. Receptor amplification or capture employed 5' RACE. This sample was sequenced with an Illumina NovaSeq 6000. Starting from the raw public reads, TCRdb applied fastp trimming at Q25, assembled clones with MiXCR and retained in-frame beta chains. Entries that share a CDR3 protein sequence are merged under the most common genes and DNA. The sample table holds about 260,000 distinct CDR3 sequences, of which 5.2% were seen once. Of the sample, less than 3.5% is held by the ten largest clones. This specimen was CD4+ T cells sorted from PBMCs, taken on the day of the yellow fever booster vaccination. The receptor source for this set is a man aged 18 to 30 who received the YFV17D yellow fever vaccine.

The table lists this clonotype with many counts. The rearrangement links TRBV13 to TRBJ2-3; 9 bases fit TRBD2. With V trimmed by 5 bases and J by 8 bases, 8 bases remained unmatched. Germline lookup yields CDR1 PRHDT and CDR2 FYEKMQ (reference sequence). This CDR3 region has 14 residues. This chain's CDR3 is CASSPRGLALTQYF. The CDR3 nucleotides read TGTGCCAGCAGCCCGAGGGGACTAGCCCTTACGCAGTATTTT. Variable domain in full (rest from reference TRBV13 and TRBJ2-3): AAGVIQSPRHLIKEKRETATLKCYPIPRHDTVYWYQQGPGQDPQFLISFYEKMQSDKGSIPDRFSAQQFSDYHSELNMSSLELGDSALYFCASSPRGLALTQYFGPGTRLTVL.

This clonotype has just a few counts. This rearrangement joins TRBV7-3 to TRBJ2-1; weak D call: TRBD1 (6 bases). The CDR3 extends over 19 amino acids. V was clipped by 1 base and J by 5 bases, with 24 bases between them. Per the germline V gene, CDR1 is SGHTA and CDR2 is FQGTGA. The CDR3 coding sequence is TGTGCCAGCAGCTTAAGGTCCAGGGGCACTTTAGAATGGGACAATGAGCAGTTCTTC. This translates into CASSLRSRGTLEWDNEQFF.

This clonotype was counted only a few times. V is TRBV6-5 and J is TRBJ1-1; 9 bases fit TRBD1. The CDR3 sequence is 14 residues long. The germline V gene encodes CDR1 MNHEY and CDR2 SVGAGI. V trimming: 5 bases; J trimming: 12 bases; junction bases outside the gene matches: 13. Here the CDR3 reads CASSQTGGALKSFF. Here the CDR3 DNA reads TGTGCCAGCAGTCAGACAGGGGGGGCCCTGAAGTCTTTCTTT.

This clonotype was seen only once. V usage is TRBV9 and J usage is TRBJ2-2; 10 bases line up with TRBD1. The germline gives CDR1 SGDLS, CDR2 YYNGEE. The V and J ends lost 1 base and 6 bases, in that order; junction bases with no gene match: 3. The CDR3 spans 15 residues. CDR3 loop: CASSVLGQGPGELFF. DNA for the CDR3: TGTGCCAGCAGCGTACTGGGACAGGGGCCCGGGGAGCTGTTTTTT.

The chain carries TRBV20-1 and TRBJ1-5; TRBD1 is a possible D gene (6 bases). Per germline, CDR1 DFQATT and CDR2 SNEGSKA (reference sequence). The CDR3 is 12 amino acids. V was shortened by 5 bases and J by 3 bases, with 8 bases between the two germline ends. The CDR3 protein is CSAGQPNQPQHF. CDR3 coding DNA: TGCAGTGCTGGACAGCCCAATCAGCCCCAGCATTTT.

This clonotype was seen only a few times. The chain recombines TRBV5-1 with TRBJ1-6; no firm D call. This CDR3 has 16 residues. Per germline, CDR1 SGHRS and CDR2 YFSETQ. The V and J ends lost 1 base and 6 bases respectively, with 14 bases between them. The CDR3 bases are TGCGCCAGCAGCTTGCCCACTGCGAGCGGTAATTCACCCCTCCACTTT. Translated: CASSLPTASGNSPLHF. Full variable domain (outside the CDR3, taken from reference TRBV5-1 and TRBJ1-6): KAGVTQTPRYLIKTRGQQVTLSCSPISGHRSVSWYQQTPGQGLQFLFEYFSETQRNKGNFPGRFSGRQFSNSRSEMNVSTLELGDSALYLCASSLPTASGNSPLHFGNGTRLTVT.

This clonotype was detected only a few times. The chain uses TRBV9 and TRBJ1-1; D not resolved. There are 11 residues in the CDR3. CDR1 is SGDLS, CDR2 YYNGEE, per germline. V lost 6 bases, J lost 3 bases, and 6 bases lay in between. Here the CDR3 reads CASIYDTEAFF. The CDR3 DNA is TGTGCCAGCATTTATGACACTGAAGCTTTCTTT.

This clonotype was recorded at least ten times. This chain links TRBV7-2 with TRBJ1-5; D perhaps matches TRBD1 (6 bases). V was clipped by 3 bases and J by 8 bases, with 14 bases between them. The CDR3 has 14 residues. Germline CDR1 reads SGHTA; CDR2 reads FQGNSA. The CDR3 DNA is TGTGCCAGCAGCTTCGCAGGGGCGGACGAGCCCCAGCATTTT. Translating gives CASSFAGADEPQHF.

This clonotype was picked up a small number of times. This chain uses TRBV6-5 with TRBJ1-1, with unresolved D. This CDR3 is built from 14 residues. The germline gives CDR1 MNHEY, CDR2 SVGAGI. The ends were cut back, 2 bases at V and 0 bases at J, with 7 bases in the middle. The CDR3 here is CASSYGRMNTEAFF. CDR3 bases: TGTGCCAGCAGTTACGGGAGAATGAACACTGAAGCTTTCTTT.

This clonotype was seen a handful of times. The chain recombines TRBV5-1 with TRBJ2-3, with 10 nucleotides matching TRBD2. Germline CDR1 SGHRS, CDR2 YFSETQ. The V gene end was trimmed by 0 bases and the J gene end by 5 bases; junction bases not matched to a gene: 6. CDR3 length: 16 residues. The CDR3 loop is CASSLASLAGLDTQYF. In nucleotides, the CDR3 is TGCGCCAGCAGCTTGGCCTCACTAGCGGGGTTAGATACGCAGTATTTT.

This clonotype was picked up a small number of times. As DNA, the CDR3 is TGCGCCAGCAGCTCACTATCCGGGCCCAACACCGGGGAGCTGTTTTTT. It translates to CASSSLSGPNTGELFF. The V gene is TRBV4-1, the J gene TRBJ2-2; D ambiguous. This CDR3 is built from 16 residues. Trimming removed 5 bases from V and 2 bases from J, with 15 bases in between. Germline V CDR1 and CDR2: MGHRA, YSYEKL.

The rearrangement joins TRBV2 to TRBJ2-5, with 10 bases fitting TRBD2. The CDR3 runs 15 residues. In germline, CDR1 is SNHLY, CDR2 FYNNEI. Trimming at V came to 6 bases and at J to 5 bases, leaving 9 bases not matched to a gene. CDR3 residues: CASRPPAGGHETQYF. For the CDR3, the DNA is TGTGCCAGCAGGCCCCCAGCGGGGGGGCACGAGACCCAGTACTTC.

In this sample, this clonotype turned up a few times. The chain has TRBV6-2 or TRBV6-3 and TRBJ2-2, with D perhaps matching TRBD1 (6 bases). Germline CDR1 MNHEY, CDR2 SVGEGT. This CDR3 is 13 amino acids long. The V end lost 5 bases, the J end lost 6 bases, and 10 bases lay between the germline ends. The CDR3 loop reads CASSHRVSGELFF. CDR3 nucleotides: TGTGCCAGCAGTCACAGGGTCTCCGGGGAGCTGTTTTTT.

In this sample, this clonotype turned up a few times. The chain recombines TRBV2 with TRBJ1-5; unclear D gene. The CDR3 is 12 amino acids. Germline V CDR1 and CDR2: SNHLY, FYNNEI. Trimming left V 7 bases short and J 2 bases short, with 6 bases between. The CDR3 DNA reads TGTGCCAGCAAAGCGGGCAATCAGCCCCAGCATTTT. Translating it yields CASKAGNQPQHF.

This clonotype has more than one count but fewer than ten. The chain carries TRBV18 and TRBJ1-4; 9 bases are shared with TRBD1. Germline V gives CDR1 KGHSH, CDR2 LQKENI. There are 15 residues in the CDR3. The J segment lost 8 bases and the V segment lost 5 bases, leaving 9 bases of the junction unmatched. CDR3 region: CASSTTGQGREKLFF. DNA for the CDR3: TGTGCCAGCTCAACCACGGGACAGGGTCGAGAAAAACTGTTTTTT.

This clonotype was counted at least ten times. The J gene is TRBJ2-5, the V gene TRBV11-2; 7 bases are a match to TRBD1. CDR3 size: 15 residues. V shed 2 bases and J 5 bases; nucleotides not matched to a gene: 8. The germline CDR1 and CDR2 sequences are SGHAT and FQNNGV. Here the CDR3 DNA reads TGTGCCAGCAGCTTATTCGGGACCAGGGGGGAGACCCAGTACTTC. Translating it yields CASSLFGTRGETQYF.

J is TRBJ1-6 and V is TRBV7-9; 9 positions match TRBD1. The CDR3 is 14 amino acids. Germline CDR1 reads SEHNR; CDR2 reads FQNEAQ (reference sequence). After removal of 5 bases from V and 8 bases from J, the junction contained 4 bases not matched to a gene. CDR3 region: CASSPGTGYSPLHF. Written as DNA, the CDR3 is TGTGCCAGCAGCCCAGGGACAGGGTATTCACCCCTCCACTTT. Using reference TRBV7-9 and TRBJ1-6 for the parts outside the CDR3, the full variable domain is DTGVSQNPRHKITKRGQNVTFRCDPISEHNRLYWYRQTLGQGPEFLTYFQNEAQLEKSRLLSDRFSAERPKGSFSTLEIQRTEQGDSAMYLCASSPGTGYSPLHFGNGTRLTVT.

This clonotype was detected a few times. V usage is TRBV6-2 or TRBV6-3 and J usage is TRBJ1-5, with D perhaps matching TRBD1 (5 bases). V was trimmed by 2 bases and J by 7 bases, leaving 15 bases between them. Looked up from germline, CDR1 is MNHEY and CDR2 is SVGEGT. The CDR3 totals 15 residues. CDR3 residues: CASSYAKRGAQPQHF. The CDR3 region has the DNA TGTGCCAGCAGTTACGCAAAAAGGGGAGCCCAGCCCCAGCATTTT.